The 25 T cell receptor beta chains reported below all come from one sample, sequenced in a study of early T cells in non-severe SARS-CoV-2 infection. TCRdb ran MiXCR on the 5' RACE reads and lists one entry per CDR3 protein. The data show approximately 70,000 distinct CDR3 sequences, with roughly an eighth seen just once and around 4.5% held by the top ten. Sequencing was performed on whole blood. Receptor source: an adult who was a healthcare worker with PCR-confirmed SARS-CoV-2 infection or an uninfected control (not recorded which).

The chain couples TRBV6-6 to TRBJ1-3; the D gene is possibly TRBD1 (6 bases). V was shortened by 4 bases and J by 0 bases, with 10 bases between the two germline ends. This CDR3 spans 15 amino acids. Looked up from germline, CDR1 is MNHNY and CDR2 is SVGAGI (reference sequence). CDR3 in DNA: TGTGCCAGCAGTTCCCCGACAGGCTCTGGAAACACCATATATTTT. Translation gives CASSSPTGSGNTIYF.

The chain uses TRBV10-3 and TRBJ2-3, with TRBD2 identical over 7 bases. CDR3 length equals 14 residues. Germline CDR1 is ENHRY and CDR2 is SYGVKD. Unmatched junction bases numbered 9, after V lost 3 bases and J lost 9 bases. The CDR3: CAISESAGQSTQYF. The CDR3 DNA reads TGTGCCATCAGTGAATCAGCGGGGCAGAGCACGCAGTATTTT.

The V gene is TRBV11-2, the J gene TRBJ2-7, with 9 bases aligning to TRBD2. The V and J ends lost 0 bases and 6 bases, in that order; junction bases with no gene match: 6. There are 15 residues in the CDR3. Germline V CDR1 and CDR2: SGHAT, FQNNGV. DNA of the CDR3: TGTGCCAGCAGCTTAGACGCGGGAGGGCCGGGCGAGCAGTACTTC. It specifies CASSLDAGGPGEQYF.

This clonotype was counted a few times. This chain connects TRBV4-1 to TRBJ1-1; D gene ambiguous. V was pared by 1 base and J by 1 base, with 7 bases between. The CDR3 contains 14 residues. Looked up from germline, CDR1 is MGHRA and CDR2 is YSYEKL. The CDR3 here is CASSQVAENTEAFF. In DNA form, the CDR3 reads TGCGCCAGCAGCCAAGTGGCGGAGAACACTGAAGCTTTCTTT.

This clonotype occurred many times. V gene TRBV6-6 combines with J gene TRBJ2-1; a possible D gene is TRBD2 (5 bases). The ends were cut back, 8 bases at V and 5 bases at J, with 7 bases in the middle. CDR1 and CDR2 from the germline V gene are MNHNY and SVGAGI (reference sequence). CDR3 length equals 11 residues. CDR3 bases: TGTGCCAGCCGGGAAGACAATGAGCAGTTCTTC. It is translated as CASREDNEQFF.

At least ten counts were recorded for this clonotype. The genes are TRBV6-6 and TRBJ2-1; D possibly corresponds to TRBD2 (6 bases). Trimming took off 5 bases at V and 9 bases at J, with 17 bases between the two ends. CDR3 length: 14 amino acids. Germline V gene lookup returns CDR1 MNHNY and CDR2 SVGAGI (reference sequence). The CDR3 coding sequence is TGTGCCAGCAGTCCCCCGGGGAGGTCCGGTGAGCAGTTCTTC. It translates to CASSPPGRSGEQFF.

This clonotype showed up just a few times. The chain has TRBV11-1 and TRBJ2-7, with D perhaps TRBD1 (6 bases). V was clipped by 0 bases and J by 0 bases, with 9 bases between them. This CDR3 region has 15 residues. CDR1 SGHAT and CDR2 FQDESV come from the germline V gene (reference sequence). CDR3 DNA: TGTGCCAGCAGCTTAGCCCCAGGGGACTCCTACGAGCAGTACTTC. Amino acids: CASSLAPGDSYEQYF. Full variable domain (outside the CDR3, taken from reference TRBV11-1 and TRBJ2-7): EAEVAQSPRYKITEKSQAVAFWCDPISGHATLYWYRQILGQGPELLVQFQDESVVDDSQLPKDRFSAERLKGVDSTLKIQPAELGDSAMYLCASSLAPGDSYEQYFGPGTRLTVT.

On this clonotype itself: A clone one base away is much larger, so this may be a read error. The J gene is TRBJ2-3, the V gene TRBV7-2; TRBD2 aligns across 8 bases. The length of the CDR3 is 14 residues. V lost 4 bases to trimming and J lost 5 bases; unmatched junction nucleotides: 5. Germline values: CDR1 SGHTA, CDR2 FQGNSA. CDR3 amino acids: CASSSKRGIDTQYF. For the CDR3, the DNA is TGTGCCAGCAGCTCTAAGCGGGGGATAGATACGCAGTATTTT.

J is TRBJ2-7 and V is TRBV20-1; D is undetermined. V lost 5 bases, J lost 0 bases, and 11 bases lay in between. Germline V gene sequence: CDR1 DFQATT, CDR2 SNEGSKA (reference sequence). This CDR3 comprises 13 residues. In DNA form, the CDR3 reads TGCAGTGCTTACCATGGGAACTCCTACGAGCAGTACTTC. Its translation: CSAYHGNSYEQYF.

The chain has TRBV6-5 and TRBJ1-6; D is unclear. Germline-derived CDR1 and CDR2 are MNHEY and SVGAGI. The CDR3 consists of 13 residues. Trimming pared 6 bases from V and 8 bases from J, leaving 11 bases between. The CDR3 bases are TGTGCCAGCAGCCCTAGGAACGATTCACCCCTCCACTTT. Residues: CASSPRNDSPLHF.

V usage is TRBV18 and J usage is TRBJ2-5; a weak D match, TRBD1 (6 bases). Trimming removed 7 bases from V and 0 bases from J, with 12 bases in between. This CDR3 has 14 residues. The V gene's germline CDR1 is KGHSH and CDR2 LQKENI. The CDR3 region has the DNA TGTGCCAGCTGTTGGCGGACAGACCAAGAGACCCAGTACTTC. It translates to CASCWRTDQETQYF.

This clonotype showed up just a few times. The rearrangement uses TRBV29-1 and TRBJ1-1; maybe TRBD1 (5 bases). The CDR3 is 11 amino acids. Trimming took 6 bases from V and 5 from J, leaving 10 bases between them. CDR1 SQVTM and CDR2 ANQGSEA come from the germline V gene. The CDR3 sequence: CSVLRGTEAFF. CDR3 DNA sequence: TGCAGCGTCTTGCGGGGGACTGAAGCTTTCTTT.

This clonotype has more than one count but fewer than ten. The chain has TRBV7-8 and TRBJ2-7; 8 positions agree with TRBD1. The CDR3 loop spans 15 amino acids. In germline, CDR1 is SGHVS, CDR2 FQNEAQ. After removal of 5 bases from V and 6 bases from J, the junction contained 12 bases not matched to a gene. The CDR3 nucleotides are TGTGCCAGCAGCCTACACGCGGACAGGGTTAGCGAGCAGTACTTC. Translating gives CASSLHADRVSEQYF.

This chain uses TRBV5-1 with TRBJ2-7; no firm D call. The germline V and J ends were trimmed by 0 bases and 0 bases, with 10 bases remaining between them. This CDR3 is built from 15 residues. The germline gives CDR1 SGHRS, CDR2 YFSETQ. The chain's CDR3 is CASSLGTGPSYEQYF. The CDR3 region has the DNA TGCGCCAGCAGCTTGGGGACGGGCCCCTCCTACGAGCAGTACTTC.

This clonotype was recorded many times. The chain employs TRBV7-9 and TRBJ1-3, with 8 bases fitting TRBD1. The CDR3 has 14 residues. The ends lost 8 bases at V and 2 bases at J; junction bases unmatched: 5. Germline loops: CDR1 SEHNR, CDR2 FQNEAQ (reference sequence). CDR3 residues: CASRETGAGNTIYF. The DNA for the CDR3 is TGTGCCAGCCGAGAGACAGGGGCTGGAAACACCATATATTTT.

This chain connects TRBV20-1 to TRBJ1-2; 11 bases agree with TRBD1. Germline V lookup: CDR1 DFQATT, CDR2 SNEGSKA (reference sequence). Trimming at V came to 6 bases and at J to 4 bases, leaving 7 bases not matched to a gene. The CDR3 is made up of 14 amino acids. CDR3 DNA sequence: TGCAGTGCCAGTGGACAGGGGGCGGTCTATGGCTACACCTTC. This sequence encodes CSASGQGAVYGYTF.

The CDR3 loop is CASSLGQAEEQFF. The CDR3 DNA is TGTGCCAGCTCACTCGGACAGGCCGAGGAGCAGTTCTTC. The chain combines TRBV18 with TRBJ2-1; 7 nucleotides align to TRBD1. From germline, CDR1 is KGHSH and CDR2 LQKENI. V was clipped by 4 bases and J by 10 bases; unmatched bases: 7. The CDR3 is 13 amino acids.

This clonotype was counted a few times. J is TRBJ1-1 and V is TRBV18, with D unclear. The germline V gene encodes CDR1 KGHSH and CDR2 LQKENI. The CDR3 is 13 amino acids. V was trimmed by 4 bases and J by 1 base, leaving 7 bases between them. In nucleotides, the CDR3 is TGTGCCAGCTCACAAGACCGGAACACTGAAGCTTTCTTT. Amino acid sequence: CASSQDRNTEAFF.

For this clonotype: A much bigger clone sits one base away, suggesting this may be a read error. The chain recombines TRBV6-2 or TRBV6-3 with TRBJ2-7; 8 nucleotides line up with TRBD1. CDR1 MNHEY and CDR2 SVGEGT come from the germline V gene. There are 12 residues in the CDR3. In nucleotides, the CDR3 is TGTGCCAGCGCTTTACCGGGACAGGAGGAGCCTTTC. Its translation: CASALPGQEEPF.

In this sample, this clonotype turned up once. A single base separates this from a much larger clone, so it may be a read error. The V and J genes are TRBV12-3 or TRBV12-4 and TRBJ2-5; D remains unclear. This CDR3 spans 13 amino acids. The CDR3 sequence is CASSFSGEETRYF. The CDR3 region has the DNA TGTGCCAGCAGTTTTTCTGGGGAAGAGACCCGGTACTTC.

This clonotype was counted ten times or more. The rearrangement links TRBV27 to TRBJ2-7; unclear D gene. The CDR3 has 13 residues. Germline assignment: CDR1 MNHEY and CDR2 SMNVEV (reference sequence). V was pared by 3 bases and J by 5 bases, with 11 bases between. The CDR3, as DNA: TGTGCCAGCAGTTTTATAGTCGACCACGAGCAGTACTTC. It is translated as CASSFIVDHEQYF.

This clonotype was observed a handful of times. This sequence joins TRBV20-1 and TRBJ2-4; 8 bases map to TRBD1. The germline CDR1 and CDR2 sequences are DFQATT and SNEGSKA (reference sequence). Trimming at V came to 6 bases and at J to 0 bases, leaving 4 bases not matched to a gene. The CDR3 has 14 amino acids. The CDR3 sequence: CSAKQGEAKNIQYF. The CDR3 DNA is TGCAGTGCCAAACAGGGGGAAGCCAAAAACATTCAGTACTTC.

The chain carries TRBV29-1 and TRBJ2-2; 7 bases align to TRBD1. This CDR3 has 20 amino acids. V shed 4 bases, J shed 1 base, and the junction held 21 bases outside the gene matches. Germline V lookup: CDR1 SQVTM, CDR2 ANQGSEA. The CDR3 region is CSVAPTQRPRQGWNTGELFF. The CDR3 nucleotides read TGCAGCGTTGCCCCCACCCAACGACCTCGACAGGGATGGAACACCGGGGAGCTGTTTTTT.

The chain links TRBV11-2 to TRBJ1-1; D ambiguous. Per the germline V gene, CDR1 is SGHAT and CDR2 is FQNNGV. This CDR3 region has 15 residues. Trimming removed 5 bases from V and 5 bases from J, with 18 bases in between. The CDR3 bases are TGTGCCAGCAGCGAACATCTAGGCGGCGGGACTGAAGCTTTCTTT. The encoded protein is CASSEHLGGGTEAFF.

J is TRBJ1-6 and V is TRBV12-3 or TRBV12-4; unclear D gene. Trimming left V 4 bases short and J 7 bases short, with 11 bases between. This CDR3 is 14 amino acids long. The chain's CDR3 is CASSSGDGNSPLHF. For the CDR3, the DNA is TGTGCCAGCAGTTCCGGAGACGGAAATTCACCCCTCCACTTT.